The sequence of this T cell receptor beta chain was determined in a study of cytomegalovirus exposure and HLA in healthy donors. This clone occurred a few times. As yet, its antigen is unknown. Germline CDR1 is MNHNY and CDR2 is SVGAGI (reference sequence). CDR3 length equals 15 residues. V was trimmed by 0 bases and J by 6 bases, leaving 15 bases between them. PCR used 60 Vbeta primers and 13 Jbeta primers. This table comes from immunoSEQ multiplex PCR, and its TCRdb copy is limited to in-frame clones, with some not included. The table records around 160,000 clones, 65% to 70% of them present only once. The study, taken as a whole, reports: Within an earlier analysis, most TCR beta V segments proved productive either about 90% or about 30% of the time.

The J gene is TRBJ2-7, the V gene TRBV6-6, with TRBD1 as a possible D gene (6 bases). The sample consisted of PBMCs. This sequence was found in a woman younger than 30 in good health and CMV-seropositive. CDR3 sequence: CASSYSGRGQLEQYF. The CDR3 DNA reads TGTGCCAGCAGTTACTCGGGAAGGGGACAACTCGAGCAGTACTTC.